This T cell receptor beta chain was recorded in a study of blood T cell repertoires in COVID-19. Study overall: Acute and convalescent COVID-19 specimens originated in the United States, Italy and Spain.

TCRdb's table, derived via immunoSEQ multiplex PCR, lists solely in-frame clones and lacks some. Here the sample spans roughly 250,000 clones, approximately 86% being singletons. Germline CDR1 and CDR2: SGHRS and YFSETQ. The CDR3 is 15 amino acids. The ends lost 5 bases at V and 8 bases at J; junction bases unmatched: 15. This receptor was taken from a man in his sixties who had recovered from COVID-19. V is TRBV5-1 and J is TRBJ1-2; 7 bases match TRBD1. Sequenced sample: peripheral blood. The DNA of the CDR3 is TGCGCCAGCAGAACCCAGACAGGGCGGGTTGGGGGCTACACCTTC. This sequence encodes CASRTQTGRVGGYTF. Together with reference TRBV5-1 and TRBJ1-2, the CDR3 gives the full variable domain: KAGVTQTPRYLIKTRGQQVTLSCSPISGHRSVSWYQQTPGQGLQFLFEYFSETQRNKGNFPGRFSGRQFSNSRSEMNVSTLELGDSALYLCASRTQTGRVGGYTFGSGTRLTVV.